The present T cell receptor (beta chain) was sequenced within a study of identical twins. Study-wide results and limits: A lower insertion count was a feature of abundant cord blood beta clonotypes, with no such feature in memory repertoires. Twins' excess sharing was less marked for out-of-frame beta sequences.

A universal primer site was added by template switching, and unique molecular identifiers were carried by the cDNA. TCRdb reprocessed the 5' RACE reads via MiXCR and lists one record per CDR3 protein. The table records about 260,000 distinct CDR3 sequences, about 7% of them present only once. Germline trimming cut 6 bases from V and 4 bases from J; bases unmatched to any gene: 7. The CDR3 totals 13 residues. CDR1 is SQVTM and CDR2 is ANQGSEA in the germline V gene. This clonotype was counted ten times or more. Its matching antigen is unknown. Another study also made use of these data, one on yellow fever vaccine responses in identical twins. Per that study: Reported findings indicate that twins' vaccine T cell responses seemed partially convergent, partially personalized.

The rearrangement links TRBV29-1 to TRBJ1-1, with TRBD1 matching over 8 bases. Sequenced: memory (CD45RO+) T cells sorted from blood. This clonotype was sampled from a woman aged 18-29 years in good health. DNA for the CDR3: TGCAGCGTGCAGGGGGCTTGGGGCACTGAAGCTTTCTTT. This codes for CSVQGAWGTEAFF. The entire variable domain, with the rest obtained from reference TRBV29-1 and TRBJ1-1, is as follows: SAVISQKPSRDICQRGTSLTIQCQVDSQVTMMFWYRQQPGQSLTLIATANQGSEATYESGFVIDKFPISRPNLTFSTLTVSNMSPEDSSIYLCSVQGAWGTEAFFGQGTRLTVV.